This T cell receptor (beta chain) originates from a study of T cell repertoires in ileal Crohn's disease. V lost 6 bases, J lost 3 bases, and 4 bases stayed unmatched. The germline CDR1 and CDR2 sequences are LGHNT and FRNRAP. This CDR3 spans 15 amino acids. Worth noting for this clone: Its antigen is not known.

Study-level findings and limits: Clonal expansions were more frequent in active smokers than non-smokers at surgery. Endoscopic recurrence occurred in every patient whose clonality exceeded 26.8%.

Data came from immunoSEQ multiplex PCR; TCRdb stores just in-frame clones and leaves some out. Here the sample spans about 3,700 clones, about 71% being singletons. This sample's time point: neoterminal ileum biopsy at postoperative endoscopy, about 6 months after surgery. Sequencing input: ileal tissue. The receptor was isolated from an adult with Crohn's disease. The chain joins TRBV12-5 to TRBJ2-3; the match to TRBD2 covers 12 bases. The CDR3 here is CASGPGLAGTDTQYF. DNA for the CDR3: TGTGCTAGTGGGCCAGGACTAGCGGGAACAGATACGCAGTATTTT. Full variable domain (rest looked up from reference TRBV12-5 and TRBJ2-3): DARVTQTPRHKVTEMGQEVTMRCQPILGHNTVFWYRQTMMQGLELLAYFRNRAPLDDSGMPKDRFSAEMPDATLATLKIQPSEPRDSAVYFCASGPGLAGTDTQYFGPGTRLTVL.